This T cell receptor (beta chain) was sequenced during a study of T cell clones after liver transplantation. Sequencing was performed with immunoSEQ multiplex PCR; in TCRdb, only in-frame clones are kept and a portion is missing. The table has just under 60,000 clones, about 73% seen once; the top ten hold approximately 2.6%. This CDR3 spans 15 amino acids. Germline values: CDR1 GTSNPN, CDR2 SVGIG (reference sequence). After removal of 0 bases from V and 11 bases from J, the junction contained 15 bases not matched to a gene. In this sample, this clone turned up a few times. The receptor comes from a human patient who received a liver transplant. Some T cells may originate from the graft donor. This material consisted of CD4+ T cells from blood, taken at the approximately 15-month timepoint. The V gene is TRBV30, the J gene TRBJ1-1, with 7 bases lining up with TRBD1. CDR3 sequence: CAWSVLEQGPPSAFF. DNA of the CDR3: TGTGCCTGGAGTGTCCTCGAACAGGGGCCGCCGTCGGCTTTCTTT. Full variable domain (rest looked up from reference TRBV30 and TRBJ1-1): SQTIHQWPATLVQPVGSPLSLECTVEGTSNPNLYWYRQAAGRGLQLLFYSVGIGQISSEVPQNLSASRPQDRQFILSSKKLLLSDSGFYLCAWSVLEQGPPSAFFGQGTRLTVV.